Below, 8 T cell receptor beta chains from the same sample are listed, as sequenced in a study of blood T cell repertoires in COVID-19. Produced via immunoSEQ multiplex PCR; TCRdb's table is partial and in-frame only. The sample has about 170,000 clones; 84% are singletons. Sequencing input: peripheral blood. These receptors were obtained from a woman of 80 years or more with COVID-19, enrolled during active disease.

This clone appeared once. The CDR3 is CASSEGTANTEAFF. In nucleotides, the CDR3 is TGTGCCAGCAGCGAGGGGACAGCGAACACTGAAGCTTTCTTT. This sequence joins TRBV9 and TRBJ1-1; TRBD1 agrees at 7 bases. After removal of 3 bases from V and 1 base from J, the junction contained 3 bases not matched to a gene. Per the germline V gene, CDR1 is SGDLS and CDR2 is YYNGEE. CDR3 length: 14 residues.

V is TRBV5-6 and J is TRBJ1-2, with 12 bases that match TRBD1. Germline V gene sequence: CDR1 SGHDT, CDR2 YYEEEE. This CDR3 comprises 14 residues. J lost 4 bases, V lost 5 bases, and 3 bases had no gene match. DNA for the CDR3: TGTGCCAGCAGTCGGGACAGGGGGCTCTATGGCTACACCTTC. This gives the protein CASSRDRGLYGYTF.

The rearrangement links TRBV7-9 to TRBJ2-7; D possibly corresponds to TRBD1 (6 bases). From germline, CDR1 is SEHNR and CDR2 FQNEAQ (reference sequence). CDR3 length: 18 residues. The germline V and J ends were trimmed by 4 bases and 3 bases, with 25 bases remaining between them. CDR3 region: CASSSFDLTGIRLYEQYF. The CDR3 DNA reads TGTGCCAGCAGCTCATTCGACTTGACAGGTATACGACTCTACGAGCAGTACTTC.

This chain joins TRBV5-4 and TRBJ2-3; 7 bases match TRBD2. V trimming: 4 bases; J trimming: 4 bases; junction bases outside the gene matches: 12. The CDR3 has 16 residues. Germline CDR1 and CDR2: SGHNT and YYREEE (reference sequence). In DNA, the CDR3 is TGTGCCAGCAGCCCGCAGGGTGCGGGAGTTGCAGATACGCAGTATTTT. Its translation is CASSPQGAGVADTQYF.

This clone was detected only a few times. This chain uses TRBV6-6 with TRBJ2-7; 7 positions agree with TRBD1. The V gene's germline CDR1 is MNHNY and CDR2 SVGAGI (reference sequence). The CDR3 runs 12 residues. With V trimmed by 6 bases and J by 11 bases, 10 bases remained unmatched. The CDR3 protein is CASSSPQTGEYF. The DNA of the CDR3 is TGTGCCAGCAGCAGTCCGCAAACAGGGGAGTACTTC.

The chain joins TRBV19 to TRBJ1-5, with TRBD1 matching over 9 bases. Looked up from germline, CDR1 is LNHDA and CDR2 is SQIVND (reference sequence). With 4 bases clipped from V and 2 bases from J, the junction kept 6 bases outside the gene matches. This CDR3 is 16 amino acids long. CDR3 residues: CASSTFRDRGNQPQHF. CDR3 nucleotides: TGTGCCAGTAGTACGTTCCGGGACAGGGGCAATCAGCCCCAGCATTTT. Supplemented by reference TRBV19 and TRBJ1-5, the full variable domain reads DGGITQSPKYLFRKEGQNVTLSCEQNLNHDAMYWYRQDPGQGLRLIYYSQIVNDFQKGDIAEGYSVSREKKESFPLTVTSAQKNPTAFYLCASSTFRDRGNQPQHFGDGTRLSIL.

The V gene is TRBV28, the J gene TRBJ1-2; no clear D. Germline CDR1 MDHEN, CDR2 SYDVKM. V lost 2 bases and J lost 8, with 15 bases in between. The CDR3 consists of 14 residues. In nucleotides, the CDR3 is TGTGCCAGCAGTTTACGCCACGGGTTGGCGGGCTACACCTTC. Its translation: CASSLRHGLAGYTF.

J is TRBJ2-5 and V is TRBV25-1, with D unclear. This CDR3 has 10 residues. The V gene lost 7 bases and the J gene lost 4 bases, with 4 bases spanning the gap. Germline V gene data show CDR1 as MGHDK and CDR2 as SYGVNS. The CDR3 region is CASIGETQYF. For the CDR3, the DNA is TGTGCCAGCATCGGAGAGACCCAGTACTTC.